What follows are 6 T cell receptor beta chains derived from one specimen sequenced in a study of OX40 agonist ivuxolimab in advanced cancers. The table came from immunoSEQ multiplex PCR; TCRdb's copy has only in-frame clones and leaves some out. The table lists about 95,000 clones, approximately 92% of them singletons, with 0.3% to 0.4% in the top ten. Sequencing was performed on CD4+ or CD8+ T cells sorted from blood, taken in a trial of the OX40 agonist ivuxolimab. All receptors come from an adult with an advanced solid tumor such as melanoma, head and neck, liver or kidney cancer.

This chain connects TRBV2 to TRBJ2-5; a weak D match, TRBD1 (5 bases). Trimming pared 3 bases from V and 2 bases from J, leaving 10 bases between. CDR3 length equals 14 residues. Germline-derived CDR1 and CDR2 are SNHLY and FYNNEI. The CDR3 is CASSEGQGQETQYF. The CDR3 DNA follows: TGTGCCAGCAGTGAGGGGCAGGGTCAAGAGACCCAGTACTTC.

V gene TRBV7-9 combines with J gene TRBJ1-6, with TRBD1 as a possible D gene (5 bases). Germline CDR1 is SEHNR and CDR2 is FQNEAQ (reference sequence). CDR3 size: 14 residues. V lost 3 bases, J lost 10 bases, and 13 bases lay in between. Here the CDR3 DNA reads TGTGCCAGCAGCTTTAACTCCTGGGGGTCACCCCTCCACTTT. This gives the protein CASSFNSWGSPLHF.

The rearrangement uses TRBV18 and TRBJ2-2; unclear D gene. The germline V gene has CDR1 KGHSH and CDR2 LQKENI. This CDR3 is built from 14 residues. Trimming stripped 3 bases from V and 3 bases from J, with 8 bases between. The CDR3 DNA sequence: TGTGCCAGCTCACCGGGCTCTTACACCGGGGAGCTGTTTTTT. Its protein product is CASSPGSYTGELFF.

This chain links TRBV4-1 with TRBJ2-3; 11 nucleotides match TRBD2. V was clipped by 3 bases and J by 4 bases; unmatched bases: 9. The CDR3 extends over 17 amino acids. Germline CDR1 MGHRA, CDR2 YSYEKL. CDR3 DNA: TGCGCCAGCAGCCATCCAGTAGCGGGGGGGCGGGCAGATACGCAGTATTTT. The encoded protein is CASSHPVAGGRADTQYF.

The chain couples TRBV12-5 to TRBJ2-7; D is possibly TRBD1 or TRBD2 (5 bases each). The CDR3 runs to 15 residues. CDR1 is LGHNT and CDR2 is FRNRAP in the germline V gene. The V and J ends lost 3 bases and 3 bases respectively, with 15 bases between them. The CDR3 protein is CASGLHEGFLYEQYF. CDR3 DNA: TGTGCTAGTGGTTTACATGAGGGGTTTCTCTACGAGCAGTACTTC.

CDR3 sequence: CASSEPRTGYDYGYTF. DNA for the CDR3: TGTGCCAGCAGTGAACCTCGGACAGGGTACGACTATGGCTACACCTTC. The chain employs TRBV2 and TRBJ1-2; 8 bases are a match to TRBD1. The CDR3 has 16 residues. Germline V gives CDR1 SNHLY, CDR2 FYNNEI. With 2 bases clipped from V and 3 bases from J, the junction kept 8 bases outside the gene matches.